This is a list of T cell receptor beta chains from one sample in a study of blood T cells in healthy people across ages. TCRdb ran MiXCR on the 5' RACE reads and lists one entry per CDR3 protein. The sample records approximately 1.5 million distinct CDR3 sequences, about 35% being singletons. Sequencing used blood. The receptors were gathered from a woman aged 30 to 39 in good health. The CDR3 runs from the conserved cysteine through the conserved F or W. Fields, in order: clone size, D gene, J gene, V gene, CDR3 DNA, CDR3 protein. D genes are given only for firm matches. A row's size may be missing; if present it is once, few, many or a size class.

few | - | TRBJ2-3 | TRBV27 | TGTGCCAGCAATCGGCAGTACGCAGATACGCAGTATTTT | CASNRQYADTQYF
few | - | TRBJ2-3 | TRBV4-1 | TGCGCCAGCAGCCGGGCCCCTGGGAGCCCCCCAGATACGCAGTATTTT | CASSRAPGSPPDTQYF
- | - | TRBJ2-1 | TRBV24-1 | TGTGCCACCAGTGATTCCTCGAGGGAGCGGGACAATGAGCAGTTCTTC | CATSDSSRERDNEQFF
- | - | TRBJ1-2 | TRBV20-1 | TGCAGTGCCTTCCGGAGCAGTGATTATGGCCACACCTTC | CSAFRSSDYGHTF
few | TRBD1 | TRBJ2-7 | TRBV28 | TGTGCCAGCGGACCGGGACAGGCCTACGAGCAGTACTTC | CASGPGQAYEQYF
few | TRBD1 | TRBJ1-5 | TRBV2 | TGTGCCAGCAGCGACGGGACAGGGAAGTTTCAGCCCCAGCATTTT | CASSDGTGKFQPQHF
many | TRBD2 | TRBJ2-1 | TRBV5-1 | TGCGCCAGCAGCCCACTAGCGGGTGGCCCTTTCAATGAGCAGTTCTTC | CASSPLAGGPFNEQFF
many | - | TRBJ2-7 | TRBV20-1 | TGCAGTGCTAGAGTTAGCCCGGGGTTGTACGAGCAGTACTTC | CSARVSPGLYEQYF
- | TRBD1 | TRBJ1-2 | TRBV27 | TGTGCCAGCAGTCGCTGGGAGCACCGGGACAGCGGCTATGGCTACACCTTC | CASSRWEHRDSGYGYTF
- | TRBD1 | TRBJ1-2 | TRBV6-6 | TGTGCCAGCAGTTACACTAAGGGGGCCCGCTATGGCTACACCTTC | CASSYTKGARYGYTF
- | - | TRBJ2-5 | TRBV3-1 | TGTGCCAGCACAAGTAACGGGAGAGTAGAGACCCAGTACTTC | CASTSNGRVETQYF
- | TRBD1 | TRBJ2-1 | TRBV9 | TGTGCCAGCAGCGTAGAGGGGGCAGGGTTGCATGAGCAGTTCTTC | CASSVEGAGLHEQFF
- | TRBD1 | TRBJ2-5 | TRBV9 | TGTGCCAGCAGCGCTACCCGGGACAGGGGGTCCTGGGAGACCCAGTACTTC | CASSATRDRGSWETQYF
few | - | TRBJ2-1 | TRBV6-5 | TGTGCCAGCAGTTATACTAGGGGGGCCTACAATGAGCAGTTCTTC | CASSYTRGAYNEQFF
few | TRBD2 | TRBJ2-7 | TRBV7-2 | TGTGCCAGCAGCTTAGAGGGACTAGATTACTACGAGCAGTACTTC | CASSLEGLDYYEQYF
- | - | TRBJ2-1 | TRBV5-1 | TGCGCCAGCAGCTTAATGACCGGGAATGAGCAGTTCTTC | CASSLMTGNEQFF
many | TRBD1 | TRBJ2-7 | TRBV7-2 | TGTGCCAGCAGCCACGGGACAGACGAGCAGTACTTC | CASSHGTDEQYF
- | TRBD2 | TRBJ2-3 | TRBV10-1 | TGCGCCAGCAGCCTACGACTAGCGGGGAAAGGGGATACGCAGTATTTT | CASSLRLAGKGDTQYF
- | - | TRBJ2-3 | TRBV30 | TGTGCCTGGAGTCCCCCTCCCAGGGCAGATACGCAGTATTTT | CAWSPPPRADTQYF
few | - | TRBJ2-5 | TRBV7-8 | TGTGCCAGCAGCTTATCCCGCGGCCCGACTAGGGAGACCCAGTACTTC | CASSLSRGPTRETQYF
- | - | TRBJ1-1 | TRBV30 | TGTGCCTGGAGTTTGGGGGGCACTGAAGCTTTCTTT | CAWSLGGTEAFF
few | - | TRBJ2-7 | TRBV7-9 | TGTGCCAGCAGCTTAGCCGAGAACGAGCAGTACTTC | CASSLAENEQYF
- | - | TRBJ1-5 | TRBV6-2/TRBV6-3 | TGTGCCAGCAGTTACTCGGGAGTTGGTAGGCATAATCAGCCCCAGCATTTT | CASSYSGVGRHNQPQHF
many | TRBD2 | TRBJ2-3 | TRBV10-3 | TGTGCCATCAGTCCCGGGACTAGCGGGGGGACCCTCGCCACAGATACGCAGTATTTT | CAISPGTSGGTLATDTQYF
few | - | TRBJ1-2 | TRBV25-1 | TGTGCCAGCAGTGAATTGGGGACGGACTATGGCTACACCTTC | CASSELGTDYGYTF
- | - | TRBJ1-1 | TRBV5-1 | TGCGCCAGCAGCTGGGAGGGAGAGTACACTGAAGCTTTCTTT | CASSWEGEYTEAFF
many | - | TRBJ2-6 | TRBV29-1 | TGCAGCGTTGGGGGGGCGCCTGGGGCCAACGTCCTGACTTTC | CSVGGAPGANVLTF
- | - | TRBJ2-3 | TRBV29-1 | TGCAGCGTGAAGAATAGCCTAGATACGCAGTATTTT | CSVKNSLDTQYF
few | TRBD2 | TRBJ2-1 | TRBV7-6 | TGTGCCAGCAGCCCTAGCGCGGGGGGGGCCAATGAGCAGTTCTTC | CASSPSAGGANEQFF
few | - | TRBJ2-7 | TRBV11-2 | TGTGCCAGCAGCTTAGTTGTCGGGAACTCCTACGAGCAGTACTTC | CASSLVVGNSYEQYF
- | - | TRBJ1-1 | TRBV6-5 | TGTGCCAGCAGCCAAACCTCAGGGTGGGGGTACACTGAAGCTTTCTTT | CASSQTSGWGYTEAFF
few | - | TRBJ2-7 | TRBV4-1 | TGCGCCAGCAGCCAAGGTCCGGGGGTTTCCTACGAGCAGTACTTC | CASSQGPGVSYEQYF
few | TRBD1 | TRBJ1-2 | TRBV29-1 | TGCAGCGTGAGGGGACAGTTGGCTAACTATGGCTACACCTTC | CSVRGQLANYGYTF
once | - | TRBJ1-2 | TRBV7-9 | TGTGCCAGCAGCCACGGGCCAAGGTCTAACTATGGCTACACCTTC | CASSHGPRSNYGYTF
- | TRBD1 | TRBJ1-1 | TRBV20-1 | TGCAGTGCAACGGACAGGGGGTCTGAAGCTTTCTTT | CSATDRGSEAFF
many | - | TRBJ2-7 | TRBV29-1 | TGCAGCGTTGTGGACGTTCCCGAGCAGTACTTC | CSVVDVPEQYF
- | TRBD1 | TRBJ2-5 | TRBV6-5 | TGTGCCAGCAGTTCGGCCATCGGGACAGGGGTCCGGGGGCAGTACTTC | CASSSAIGTGVRGQYF
many | - | TRBJ2-3 | TRBV29-1 | TGCAGCGCTTCCGCGCAAGGTACCAAGACAATCGCTAGCACAGATACGCAGTATTTT | CSASAQGTKTIASTDTQYF
few | - | TRBJ2-5 | TRBV6-1 | TGTGCCAGCAGTGAAACCCTCCTAGTAGGGGGAGAGACCCAGTACTTC | CASSETLLVGGETQYF
- | - | TRBJ1-2 | TRBV11-2 | TGTGCCAGCGCCCTAGTCACGGGGGGAGCTGGGTATGGCTACACCTTC | CASALVTGGAGYGYTF
few | - | TRBJ2-7 | TRBV7-2 | TGTGCCAGCAGCCCGCGCTGGGGGGAGAACGAGTACGAGCAGTACTTC | CASSPRWGENEYEQYF
few | TRBD2 | TRBJ2-3 | TRBV9 | TGTGCCAGCAAAGGATTTGGTGGCGGGAGGTCAGATACGCAGTATTTT | CASKGFGGGRSDTQYF